These 3 T cell receptor beta chains were sequenced from one sample in a study of blood T cell repertoires in COVID-19. Sequencing used immunoSEQ multiplex PCR; TCRdb keeps in-frame clones, though not all of them. The table lists approximately 90,000 clones, 75% to 90% of them singletons. The sample was peripheral blood. Every receptor here comes from a woman at least 80 years old with active or convalescent COVID-19.

This chain uses TRBV25-1 with TRBJ2-7; tentatively, D is TRBD2 (6 bases). The CDR3 is 14 residues long. CDR1 and CDR2 (germline): MGHDK, SYGVNS. The germline V and J ends were trimmed by 2 bases and 13 bases, with 21 bases remaining between them. The CDR3 region has the DNA TGTGCCAGCAGTGAAAGCCCCCTTGGGGGGACCTATTACTTC. It codes for CASSESPLGGTYYF.

The sample holds a few counts of this clone. V gene TRBV28 combines with J gene TRBJ2-5, with 7 bases identical to TRBD1. The CDR3 is 15 residues long. Per the germline V gene, CDR1 is MDHEN and CDR2 is SYDVKM. V dropped 7 bases and J dropped 2; count of bases not matched to a gene: 10. CDR3 bases: TGTGCCAGCACCAGAACCAGGGGACAGCAAGAGACCCAGTACTTC. Encoded protein: CASTRTRGQQETQYF.

The gene calls are TRBV2 and TRBJ2-5; tentatively, D is TRBD2 (5 bases). CDR1 SNHLY and CDR2 FYNNEI come from the germline V gene. V gave up 2 bases and J gave up 0 bases, with 10 bases separating them. This CDR3 has 15 amino acids. CDR3 nucleotides: TGTGCCAGCAGTGAACGGAGCGGAGACCAAGAGACCCAGTACTTC. Residues: CASSERSGDQETQYF.